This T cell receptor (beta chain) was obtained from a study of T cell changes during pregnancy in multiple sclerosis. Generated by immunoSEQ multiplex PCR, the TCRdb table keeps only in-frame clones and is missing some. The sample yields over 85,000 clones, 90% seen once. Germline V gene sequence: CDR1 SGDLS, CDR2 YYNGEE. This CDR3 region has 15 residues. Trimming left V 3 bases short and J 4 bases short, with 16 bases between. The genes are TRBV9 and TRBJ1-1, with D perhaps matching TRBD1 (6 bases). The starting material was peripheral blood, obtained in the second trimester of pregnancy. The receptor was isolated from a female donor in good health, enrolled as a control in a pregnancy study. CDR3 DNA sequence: TGTGCCAGCAGCGCCACACAGGGATACGGCACTGAAGCTTTCTTT. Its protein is CASSATQGYGTEAFF.